Following are 7 T cell receptor beta chains from one sample sequenced in a study of blood T cell repertoires in COVID-19. Repertoires were generated with immunoSEQ multiplex PCR, while TCRdb's copy carries only in-frame clones and drops some. The repertoire holds fewer than 75,000 clones, with nearly 95% as singletons. Source material: peripheral blood. The source is a man aged 50 to 60 with active COVID-19.

The rearrangement links TRBV28 to TRBJ2-4; 7 bases are shared with TRBD1. V shed 4 bases and J 4 bases; nucleotides not matched to a gene: 4. CDR3 length: 14 amino acids. In germline, CDR1 is MDHEN, CDR2 SYDVKM. The CDR3 nucleotides are TGTGCCAGCAGTTCACAGGGGATGAAAAACATTCAGTACTTC. Its translation: CASSSQGMKNIQYF.

The chain has TRBV9 and TRBJ2-1, with TRBD2 identical over 9 bases. The CDR3 runs 18 residues. Germline CDR1 is SGDLS and CDR2 is YYNGEE. After removal of 0 bases from V and 3 bases from J, the junction contained 10 bases not matched to a gene. The CDR3 spells CASSVGPPGAGGYNEQFF. DNA of the CDR3: TGTGCCAGCAGCGTAGGACCCCCCGGAGCGGGAGGCTACAATGAGCAGTTCTTC.

The chain links TRBV19 to TRBJ2-3; 8 nucleotides agree with TRBD2. The CDR3 runs to 15 residues. J was trimmed by 4 bases and V by 8 bases; bases with no gene match: 11. Germline V gene lookup returns CDR1 LNHDA and CDR2 SQIVND (reference sequence). CDR3 sequence: CASSTSGTSSDTQYF. The DNA for the CDR3 is TGTGCCAGTTCTACTAGCGGTACCTCCTCAGATACGCAGTATTTT.

The V gene is TRBV6-4, the J gene TRBJ1-2, with 8 bases that match TRBD1. The CDR3 is 13 amino acids. CDR1 and CDR2 (germline): MRHNA, SNTAGT. The J segment lost 5 bases and the V segment lost 3 bases, leaving 2 bases of the junction unmatched. CDR3 sequence: CASSERQGYGYTF. The CDR3 nucleotides are TGTGCCAGCAGTGAAAGACAGGGGTATGGCTACACCTTC.

The genes are TRBV3-1 (or the pseudogene TRBV3-2) and TRBJ1-2; maybe TRBD1 (6 bases). V lost 0 bases, J lost 2 bases, and 10 bases lay in between. The CDR3 consists of 15 residues. Germline V lookup: CDR1 LGHDT, CDR2 YNNKEL (reference sequence). CDR3 sequence: CASSQDGTGNYGYTF. The CDR3 region has the DNA TGTGCCAGCAGCCAAGATGGAACAGGGAACTATGGCTACACCTTC.

The chain uses TRBV6-1 and TRBJ2-3, with a tentative D call TRBD2 (7 bases). Trimming pared 2 bases from V and 3 bases from J, leaving 12 bases between. This CDR3 spans 15 amino acids. Germline lookup yields CDR1 MNHNS and CDR2 SASEGT. The CDR3 bases are TGTGCCAGCAGTGAATACGGGGGGCGGACAGATACGCAGTATTTT. Its translation is CASSEYGGRTDTQYF.

As DNA, the CDR3 is TGTGCCAGCAGTGAAGCGCCCATTACTGCAACTAATGAAAAACTGTTTTTT. This sequence encodes CASSEAPITATNEKLFF. This rearrangement joins TRBV6-1 to TRBJ1-4; no clear D gene. The V gene lost 0 bases and the J gene lost 0 bases, with 11 bases spanning the gap. The CDR3 has 17 amino acids. Germline V CDR1 and CDR2: MNHNS, SASEGT.